This record looks at one T cell receptor beta chain sequence and its context. The germline V gene has CDR1 MGHRA and CDR2 YSYEKL. J gave up 10 bases and V 1 base, and 5 bases lay outside the gene matches. CDR3 size: 13 residues. These data come from a study of PD-L1 blockade in urothelial cancer. Sequencing was performed with immunoSEQ multiplex PCR; in TCRdb, only in-frame clones are kept and a portion is missing. The table has tens of thousands of clones, about four fifths seen once. The sample here was PBMCs, taken around atezolizumab (anti-PD-L1) treatment. The receptor comes from a man aged 65-85 years with urothelial cancer. The rearrangement links TRBV4-1 to TRBJ2-3; 7 positions agree with TRBD2. CDR3 sequence: CASSQGGGVPQYF. The CDR3, as DNA: TGCGCCAGCAGCCAAGGGGGAGGGGTTCCGCAGTATTTT.